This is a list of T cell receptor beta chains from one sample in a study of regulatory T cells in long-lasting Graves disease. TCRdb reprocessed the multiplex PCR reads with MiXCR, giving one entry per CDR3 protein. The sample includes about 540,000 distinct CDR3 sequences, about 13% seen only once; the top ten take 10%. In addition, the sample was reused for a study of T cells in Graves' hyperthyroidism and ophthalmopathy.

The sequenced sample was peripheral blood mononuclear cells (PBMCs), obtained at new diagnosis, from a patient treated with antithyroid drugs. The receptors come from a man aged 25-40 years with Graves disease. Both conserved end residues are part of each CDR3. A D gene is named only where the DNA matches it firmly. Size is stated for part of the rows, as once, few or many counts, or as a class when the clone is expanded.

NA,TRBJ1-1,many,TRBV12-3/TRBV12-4,TGTGCCAGCAGTGAGCTGAACACTGAAGCTTTCTTT,CASSELNTEAFF
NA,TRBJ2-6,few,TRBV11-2,TGTGCCAGCAGCTTGGGCCCCAATCCCTCTGGGGCCAACGTCCTGACTTTC,CASSLGPNPSGANVLTF
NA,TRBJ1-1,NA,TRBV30,TGTGCCTGGACCCCCGGGCACGGGCCGAACACTGAAGCTTTCTTT,CAWTPGHGPNTEAFF
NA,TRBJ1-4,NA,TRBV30,TGTGCCTGGACGGGGACTAATGAAAAACTGTTTTTT,CAWTGTNEKLFF
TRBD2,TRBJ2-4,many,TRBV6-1,TGTGCCAGCAGAACACTAGCGGGAGTCTCTAAAAACATTCAGTACTTC,CASRTLAGVSKNIQYF
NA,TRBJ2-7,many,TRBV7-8,TGTGCCAGCAGCTTAATCTTGGTTTACGAGCAGTACTTC,CASSLILVYEQYF
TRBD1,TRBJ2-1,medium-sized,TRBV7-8,TGTGCCAGCAGCTTAGGGGGCAGGGGGTACTACAATGAGCAGTTCTTC,CASSLGGRGYYNEQFF
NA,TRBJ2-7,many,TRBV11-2,TGTGCCAGCAGCTTTGCTCCCGAGCAGTACTTC,CASSFAPEQYF
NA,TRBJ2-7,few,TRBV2,TGTGCCAGCAGTGGGTTTAGTCGCGTAGGGGAGCAGTACTTC,CASSGFSRVGEQYF
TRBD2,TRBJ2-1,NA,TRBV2,TGTGCCAGCAGCTTAGAGGAAGGCGGGAGGGCTTACAATGAGCAGTTCTTC,CASSLEEGGRAYNEQFF
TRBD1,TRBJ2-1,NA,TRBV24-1,TGTGCCACCAGTGATCACTACCTGACAGGGAATGAGCAGTTCTTC,CATSDHYLTGNEQFF
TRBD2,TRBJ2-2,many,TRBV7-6,TGTGCCAGCAATACCCTGGCGGGAGGGTACACCGGGGAGCTGTTTTTT,CASNTLAGGYTGELFF
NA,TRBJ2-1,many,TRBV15,TGTGCCACCAGCAGAGAAGTGGAGAGCCTTGTCCACGCCTACAATGAGCAGTTCTTC,CATSREVESLVHAYNEQFF
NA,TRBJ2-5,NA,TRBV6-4,TGTGCCAGCACTAAGACAGGTCGTTTAGAGACCCAGTACTTC,CASTKTGRLETQYF
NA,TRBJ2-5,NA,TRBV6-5,TGTGCCAGCAGTTGCTCGAGGCCCCTGGTTGAGACCCAGTACTTC,CASSCSRPLVETQYF
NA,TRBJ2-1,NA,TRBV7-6,NA,CASSFYICSANGTDEYNEQFF
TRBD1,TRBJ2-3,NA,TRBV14,TGTGCCAGCAGCCAAGACCAGGGGGTGCAGTATTTT,CASSQDQGVQYF
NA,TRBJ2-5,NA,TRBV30,TGTGCCTGGACAGGGGGGGAGACCCAGTACTTC,CAWTGGETQYF
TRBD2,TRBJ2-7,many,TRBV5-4,TGTGCCAGCAGCGCGGGGACTAGTTCCTTATACGAGCAGTACTTC,CASSAGTSSLYEQYF
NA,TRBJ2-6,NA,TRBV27,TGTGCCAGCAGGGAGACAGGACCCTTTGGGGCCAACGTCCTGACTTTC,CASRETGPFGANVLTF
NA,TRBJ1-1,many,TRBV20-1,TGCAGTGCTATCTGGCCGGTAGGGAACACTGAAGCTTTCTTT,CSAIWPVGNTEAFF
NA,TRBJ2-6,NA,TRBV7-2,TGTGCCAGCAGCCACCATGTAGGGGGGGGGGCCAACGTCCTGACTTTC,CASSHHVGGGANVLTF
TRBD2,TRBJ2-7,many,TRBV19,TGTGCCAGTAGTAATAGCGGGAGTGGGAACGAGCAGTACTTC,CASSNSGSGNEQYF
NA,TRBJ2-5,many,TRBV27,TGTGCCAGCAGTCTCGGACGGAACCAAGAGACCCAGTACTTC,CASSLGRNQETQYF
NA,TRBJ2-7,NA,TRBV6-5,TGTGCCAGCAGTTCCTCAAGGTCTACTGCCTACGAGCAGTACTTC,CASSSSRSTAYEQYF
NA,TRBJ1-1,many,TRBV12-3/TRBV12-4,TGTGCCAGCACCCCCGGATCTCTGGCTGAAGCTTTCTTT,CASTPGSLAEAFF
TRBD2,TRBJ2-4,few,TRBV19,TGTGCCAGTAGTATGAGCGGGAGCCCCCCCAAAAACATTCAGTACTTC,CASSMSGSPPKNIQYF
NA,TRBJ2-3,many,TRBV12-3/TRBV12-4,TGTGCCAGCAGTTTTATTCTAGAGCCCACAGATACGCAGTATTTT,CASSFILEPTDTQYF
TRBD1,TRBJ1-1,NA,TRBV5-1,TGCGCCAGCAGCTCGGAGACAGGGTACACTGAAGCTTTCTTT,CASSSETGYTEAFF
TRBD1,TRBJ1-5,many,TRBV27,TGTGCCAGCAGTTACGGGACAGGGGTTCAGCCCCAGCATTTT,CASSYGTGVQPQHF
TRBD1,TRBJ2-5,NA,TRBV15,TGTGCCACCAGCAGAGATCAGGGAACAGGGGGGACCCAGTACTTC,CATSRDQGTGGTQYF
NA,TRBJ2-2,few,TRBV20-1,TGCAGTGCTAGAGCCCAGCTGGTGGCCGCGAACACCGGGGAGCTGTTTTTT,CSARAQLVAANTGELFF
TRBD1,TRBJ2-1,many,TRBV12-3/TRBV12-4,TGTGCCAGCAGTTCAGATACAGGGGGTAGCTCCTACAATGAGCAGTTCTTC,CASSSDTGGSSYNEQFF
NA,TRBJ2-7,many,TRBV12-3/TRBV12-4,TGTGCCAGCAGTTTAGTAGCCCTCCCGCGACGGCCCCTCGGGGAGCAGTACTTC,CASSLVALPRRPLGEQYF
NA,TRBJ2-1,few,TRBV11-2,TGTGCCAGCGGAGTACAAACTCCTAAATGGGTTGAGCAGTTCTTC,CASGVQTPKWVEQFF
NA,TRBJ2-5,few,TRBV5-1,TGCGCCAGCAGCTTGGCGAGGGCCTCTCAAGAGACCCAGTACTTC,CASSLARASQETQYF
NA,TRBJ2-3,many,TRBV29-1,TGCAGCGTTGAAGACTGGAGGGGGGGCTACACAGATACGCAGTATTTT,CSVEDWRGGYTDTQYF
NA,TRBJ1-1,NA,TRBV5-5,TGTGCCAGCAGCTACGGGCTAAAGAACACTGAAGCTTTCTTT,CASSYGLKNTEAFF
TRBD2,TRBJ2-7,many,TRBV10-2,TGCGCCAGCAGCCAGGGACTAGGGGGGTACGAGCAGTACTTC,CASSQGLGGYEQYF
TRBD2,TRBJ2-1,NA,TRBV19,TGTGCCAGTAGTATGCTCTCGGGGGGTAGCGGGAGAAGATCCTACAATGAGCAGTTCTTC,CASSMLSGGSGRRSYNEQFF
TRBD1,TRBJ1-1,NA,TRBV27,TGTGCCAGCAGGTGGGACAGTTTGAACACTGAAGCTTTCTTT,CASRWDSLNTEAFF
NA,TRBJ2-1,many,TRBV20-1,TGCAGTCCCCGACGAGAGCGGAATGAGCAGTTCTTC,CSPRRERNEQFF
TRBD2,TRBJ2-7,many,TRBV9,TGTGCCAGCAGCGTTGGACTAGCGGAAAGCTCCTACGAGCAGTACTTC,CASSVGLAESSYEQYF
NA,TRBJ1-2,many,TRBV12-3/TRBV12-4,TGTGCCAGCAGTTTAGCCCCATGGGGGGGAGGCTATGGCTACACCTTC,CASSLAPWGGGYGYTF
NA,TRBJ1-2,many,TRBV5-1,TGCGCCAGCAGCGGGGAACAGGTCCGTGGCTACACCTTC,CASSGEQVRGYTF
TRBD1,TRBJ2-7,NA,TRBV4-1,TGCGCCAGCAGCCAAGGACAGGGGGACTACGAGCAGTACTTC,CASSQGQGDYEQYF
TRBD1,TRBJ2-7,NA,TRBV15,TGTGCCACCAGCTCGGACAGGGCCCACGAGCAGTACTTC,CATSSDRAHEQYF
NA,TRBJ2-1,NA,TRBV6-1,TGTGCCAGTCTCCCCCCGGGCTCCTACAATGAGCAGTTCTTC,CASLPPGSYNEQFF
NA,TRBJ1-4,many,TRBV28,TGTGCCAGCAGCCTAGGGTACCCCAATGAAAAACTGTTTTTT,CASSLGYPNEKLFF
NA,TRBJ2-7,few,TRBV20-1,TGCAGTGCTACGACCGAACACTACGAGCAGTACTTC,CSATTEHYEQYF
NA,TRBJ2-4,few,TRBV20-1,TGCAGTGCTGGAGAGCCTGAGGGGCTAGCCAAAAACATTCAGTACTTC,CSAGEPEGLAKNIQYF
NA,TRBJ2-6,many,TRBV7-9,TGTGCCAGCAGCTTTTCCCGAGGCTCTGGGGCCAACGTCCTGACTTTC,CASSFSRGSGANVLTF
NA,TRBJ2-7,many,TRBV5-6,TGTGCCAGCAGCTTGGAACTAGGACCGAACGAGCAGTACTTC,CASSLELGPNEQYF
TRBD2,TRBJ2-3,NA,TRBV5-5,TGTGCCAGCAGCTATTTGACTAGCGGGAAGGAGACGCAGTATTTT,CASSYLTSGKETQYF
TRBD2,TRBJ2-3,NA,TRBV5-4,TGTGCCAGCAGCTTGGAGCTAGCGGGAGGGATTACCAGCACAGATACGCAGTATTTT,CASSLELAGGITSTDTQYF
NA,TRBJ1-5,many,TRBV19,TGTGCCAGTAGTATTGGTGGTCAGCCCCAGCATTTT,CASSIGGQPQHF
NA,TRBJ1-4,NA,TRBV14,TGTGTCAGCAGCCGCTTACGAGGGGATGAAAAACTGTTTTTT,CVSSRLRGDEKLFF
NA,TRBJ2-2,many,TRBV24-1,TGTGCCACCAGTGCTCCGGTCGCGGCCGGGGAGCTGTTTTTT,CATSAPVAAGELFF
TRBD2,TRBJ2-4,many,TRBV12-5,TGTGCTAGTGGTTTGTTATCTAGCGGGAGGGCAATAGACGCAACCAAAAACATTCAGTACTTC,CASGLLSSGRAIDATKNIQYF